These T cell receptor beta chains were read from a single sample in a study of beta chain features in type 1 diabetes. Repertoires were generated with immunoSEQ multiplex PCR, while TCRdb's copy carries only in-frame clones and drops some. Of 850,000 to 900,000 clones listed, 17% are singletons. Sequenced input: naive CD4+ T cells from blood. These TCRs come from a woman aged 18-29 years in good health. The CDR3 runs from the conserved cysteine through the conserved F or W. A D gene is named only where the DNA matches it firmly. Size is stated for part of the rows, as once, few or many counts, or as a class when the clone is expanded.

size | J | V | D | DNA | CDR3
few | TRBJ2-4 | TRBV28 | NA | TGTGCCAGCAGTTCTCTCGGGGGAGTGGGAAACATTCAGTACTTC | CASSSLGGVGNIQYF
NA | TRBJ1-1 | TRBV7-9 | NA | TGTGCCAGCAGCTTAAGCTCTGGGGCTGAAGCTTTCTTT | CASSLSSGAEAFF
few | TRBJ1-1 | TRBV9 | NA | TGTGCCAGCAGCGTAGTTTCTCGGGTGAACACTGAAGCTTTCTTT | CASSVVSRVNTEAFF
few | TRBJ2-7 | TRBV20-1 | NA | TGCAGTGCTAGTAGTCCCTACGAGCAGTACTTC | CSASSPYEQYF
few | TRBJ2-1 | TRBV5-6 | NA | TGTGCCAGCAGCTTGTCGGGCGGCTACTCCTACAATGAGCAGTTCTTC | CASSLSGGYSYNEQFF
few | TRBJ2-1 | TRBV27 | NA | TGTGCCAGCAGTTTACAGGGGGGCAATGAGCAGTTCTTC | CASSLQGGNEQFF
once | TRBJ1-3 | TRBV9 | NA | TGTGCCAGCAGTCATCATAGCTCTGGAAACACCATATATTTT | CASSHHSSGNTIYF
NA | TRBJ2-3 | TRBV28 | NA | TGTGCCAGCATTGAGCGGGATACGCAGTATTTT | CASIERDTQYF
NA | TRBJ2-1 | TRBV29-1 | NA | TGCAGCGTTGTTGGGACGATGGCTACTCGTCCTTTTAATGAGCAGTTCTTC | CSVVGTMATRPFNEQFF
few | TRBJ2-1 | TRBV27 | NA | TGTGCCAGCAGTTTAGGGCGGGCAAGGTACAATGAGCAGTTCTTC | CASSLGRARYNEQFF
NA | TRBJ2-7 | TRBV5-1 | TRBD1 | TGCGCCAGCAGCTTGATGACAGGGACCTACGAGCAGTACTTC | CASSLMTGTYEQYF
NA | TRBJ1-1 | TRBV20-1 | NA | TGCAGTGCTTCCATCTCTGAAGCTTTCTTT | CSASISEAFF
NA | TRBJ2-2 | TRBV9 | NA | TGTGCCAGCAGCGCCCAACCCGGACAGTATTCCGGGGAGCTGTTTTTT | CASSAQPGQYSGELFF
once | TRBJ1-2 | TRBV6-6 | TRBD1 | TGTGCCAGCAGTACCAGGACAGGGGGCGAAAACTATGGCTACACCTTC | CASSTRTGGENYGYTF
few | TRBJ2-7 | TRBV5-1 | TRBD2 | TGCGCCAGCAGCACCTTAGCGGGAAAGCGCCCCTACGAGCAGTACTTC | CASSTLAGKRPYEQYF
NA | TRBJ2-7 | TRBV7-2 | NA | TGTGCCAGCAGCTGGGGAGCCGCCTACGAGCAGTACTTC | CASSWGAAYEQYF
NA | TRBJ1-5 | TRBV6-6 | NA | TGTGCCAGCATAAAAGAGGTTTGGCAGCCCCAGCATTTT | CASIKEVWQPQHF
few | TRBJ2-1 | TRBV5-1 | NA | TGCGCCAGCAGCTTGAGGTACCATACCGACAATGAGCAGTTCTTC | CASSLRYHTDNEQFF
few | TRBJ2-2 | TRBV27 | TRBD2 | TGTGCCACCAGAAGGGAGCGGGAGGGCCTTTGGCCTCCCGGGGAGCTGTTTTTT | CATRREREGLWPPGELFF
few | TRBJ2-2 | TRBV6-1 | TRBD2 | TGTGCCAGCAGTGGGGGGGGACTAGCCGTCACCGGGGAGCTGTTTTTT | CASSGGGLAVTGELFF
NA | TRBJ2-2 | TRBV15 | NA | TGTGCCACCAGCAGAGATAGGAACACCGGGGAGCTGTTTTTT | CATSRDRNTGELFF
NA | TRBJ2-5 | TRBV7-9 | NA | TGTGCCAGCAGCTTATGGCTAAACCAAGAGACCCAGTACTTC | CASSLWLNQETQYF
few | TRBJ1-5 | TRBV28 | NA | TGTGCCAGCAGTTTATATAGCAATCAGCCCCAGCATTTT | CASSLYSNQPQHF
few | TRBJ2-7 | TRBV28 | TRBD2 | TGTGCCAGCAGTCCCCCGGTAGCGGGAGTGAGGGAGCAGTACTTC | CASSPPVAGVREQYF
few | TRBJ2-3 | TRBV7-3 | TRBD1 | TGTGCCAGCAGCGTACAGGGGTTTTTGGCGGATACGCAGTATTTT | CASSVQGFLADTQYF
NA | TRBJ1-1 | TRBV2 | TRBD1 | TGTGCCAGCAGTGCCATGCCGTTGACAGGGGACACTGAAGCTTTCTTT | CASSAMPLTGDTEAFF
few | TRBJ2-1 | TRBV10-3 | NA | TGTGCCATCAGTGAGTCTCGGGGCCAAAGCTCCTACAATGAGCAGTTCTTC | CAISESRGQSSYNEQFF
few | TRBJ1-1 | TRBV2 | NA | TGTGCCAGCAGTGGATACGGGAGGGAAGCTTTCTTT | CASSGYGREAFF
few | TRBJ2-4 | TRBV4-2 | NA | TGTGCCAGCAGCCAAGGTCTGCAAACCGCCAAAAACATTCAGTACTTC | CASSQGLQTAKNIQYF
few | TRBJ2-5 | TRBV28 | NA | TGTGCCAGCAGTTTAACGGGCGGGACGGAGACCCAGTACTTC | CASSLTGGTETQYF
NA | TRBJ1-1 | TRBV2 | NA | TGTGCCAGCAGTGCGGAACAAGTGAACACTGAAGCTTTCTTT | CASSAEQVNTEAFF
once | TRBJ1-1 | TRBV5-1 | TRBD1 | TGCGCCAGCAGAACCGGGACAGGGGGCACTGAAGCTTTCTTT | CASRTGTGGTEAFF
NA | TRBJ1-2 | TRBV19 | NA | TGTGCCATTAAGCACCGAGATGGGGGCTACACCTTC | CAIKHRDGGYTF
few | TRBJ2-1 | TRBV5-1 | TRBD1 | TGCGCCAGCAGCTCAACAGGGGCCTACAATGAGCAGTTCTTC | CASSSTGAYNEQFF
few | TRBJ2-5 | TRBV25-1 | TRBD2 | TGTGCCAGCAGTATAGCGGGCGAGACCCAGTACTTC | CASSIAGETQYF
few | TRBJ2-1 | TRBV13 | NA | TGTGCCAGCAGCTTCAAGCAGACCTACAATGAGCAGTTCTTC | CASSFKQTYNEQFF
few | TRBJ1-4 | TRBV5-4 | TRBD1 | TGTGCCAGCAGCTTTGGACAGGGGAATGAAAAACTGTTTTTT | CASSFGQGNEKLFF
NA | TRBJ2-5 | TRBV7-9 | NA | TGTGCCAGCAGGGAAACAACCGGGACTCACCAAGAGACCCAGTACTTC | CASRETTGTHQETQYF
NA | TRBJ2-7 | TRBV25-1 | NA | TGTGCCAGCAGCCCCAGTCCTTCGGGAGTCTTGGAATACGAGCAGTACTTC | CASSPSPSGVLEYEQYF
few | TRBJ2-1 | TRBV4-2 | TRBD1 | TGTGCCAGCAGCCCAACAGGGGGCCTCTGGTTCTTC | CASSPTGGLWFF
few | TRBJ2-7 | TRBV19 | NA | TGTGCCAGTAGCAACGGAAGGACCACCTATTACGAGCAGTACTTC | CASSNGRTTYYEQYF
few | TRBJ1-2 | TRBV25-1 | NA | TGTGCCAGCAGTGAATATATATGGGGGGGCTACACCTTC | CASSEYIWGGYTF
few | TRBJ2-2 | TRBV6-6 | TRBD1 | TGTGCCAGCAGACACCAGGGGGCGGCGGACACCGGGGAGCTGTTTTTT | CASRHQGAADTGELFF
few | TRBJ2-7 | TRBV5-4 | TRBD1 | TGTGCCAGCAGCCAACCGGGACAGCATTTCTCCTACGAGCAGTACTTC | CASSQPGQHFSYEQYF
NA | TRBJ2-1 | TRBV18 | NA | TGTGCCAGCTCACCGGGGAGGCGCAATGAGCAGTTCTTC | CASSPGRRNEQFF